This is a list of T cell receptor beta chains from one sample in a study of technical replicates of blood from a few donors. Some clones are missing from TCRdb's copy, which holds only in-frame ones; the method was immunoSEQ multiplex PCR. The table includes just under 60,000 clones, about nine tenths detected once. Sequencing was carried out using PBMCs. The receptors here all came from a human donor in good health. Some clones in this sample may be carry-over from other donors' samples. Both conserved end residues are part of each CDR3. Fields, in order: V gene, CDR3 length, D gene, clone size, J gene, CDR3 protein, CDR3 DNA. A D gene is named only where the DNA matches it firmly. A clone size is listed for some rows: how often the clone was seen (once, few, many), or a class if it is expanded.

V gene: TRBV4-1
CDR3 length: 13
D gene: .
clone size: .
J gene: TRBJ2-5
CDR3 protein: CASSPPGAETQYF
CDR3 DNA: TGCGCCAGCAGCCCCCCAGGGGCCGAGACCCAGTACTTC

V gene: TRBV19
CDR3 length: 15
D gene: TRBD2
clone size: once
J gene: TRBJ2-1
CDR3 protein: CAAQSGTSGRNEQFF
CDR3 DNA: TGTGCCGCACAGTCCGGGACTAGCGGGAGGAATGAGCAGTTCTTC

V gene: TRBV27
CDR3 length: 12
D gene: TRBD1
clone size: .
J gene: TRBJ1-2
CDR3 protein: CASNTGDYGYTF
CDR3 DNA: TGTGCCAGCAACACAGGGGACTATGGCTACACCTTC

V gene: TRBV30
CDR3 length: 15
D gene: TRBD1
clone size: few
J gene: TRBJ1-5
CDR3 protein: CAWTSQPGGTQPQHF
CDR3 DNA: TGTGCCTGGACCTCCCAGCCAGGGGGAACTCAGCCCCAGCATTTT

V gene: TRBV27
CDR3 length: 15
D gene: TRBD2
clone size: .
J gene: TRBJ2-7
CDR3 protein: CASSSRLAATYEQYF
CDR3 DNA: TGTGCCAGCAGTTCCAGACTAGCGGCCACGTACGAGCAGTACTTC

V gene: TRBV6-6
CDR3 length: 14
D gene: .
clone size: .
J gene: TRBJ1-2
CDR3 protein: CASSYSDRLWQGTF
CDR3 DNA: TGTGCCAGCAGTTACTCGGACAGACTATGGCAGGGCACCTTC

V gene: TRBV27
CDR3 length: 17
D gene: TRBD2
clone size: .
J gene: TRBJ2-7
CDR3 protein: CASSFVEVAGGLGEQYF
CDR3 DNA: TGTGCCAGCAGTTTCGTAGAGGTAGCGGGGGGGTTGGGCGAGCAGTACTTC

V gene: TRBV4-2
CDR3 length: 16
D gene: TRBD2
clone size: .
J gene: TRBJ2-1
CDR3 protein: CASSQEGTSGVNEQFF
CDR3 DNA: TGTGCCAGCAGCCAAGAAGGGACTAGCGGGGTCAATGAGCAGTTCTTC

V gene: TRBV30
CDR3 length: 11
D gene: .
clone size: .
J gene: TRBJ2-3
CDR3 protein: CAWSHRDTQYF
CDR3 DNA: TGTGCCTGGAGTCACAGGGATACGCAGTATTTT

V gene: TRBV27
CDR3 length: 16
D gene: TRBD1
clone size: .
J gene: TRBJ2-2
CDR3 protein: CASSVPGQGRAGELFF
CDR3 DNA: TGTGCCAGCAGTGTACCGGGACAGGGTCGGGCCGGGGAGCTGTTTTTT

V gene: TRBV4-2
CDR3 length: 15
D gene: .
clone size: .
J gene: TRBJ2-7
CDR3 protein: CASSPLPRESYEQYF
CDR3 DNA: TGTGCCAGCAGCCCTTTACCAAGGGAGTCCTACGAGCAGTACTTC

V gene: TRBV18
CDR3 length: 15
D gene: .
clone size: .
J gene: TRBJ2-1
CDR3 protein: CASSPMGQAFDEQFF
CDR3 DNA: TGTGCCAGCTCACCAATGGGGCAGGCCTTCGATGAGCAGTTCTTC

V gene: TRBV30
CDR3 length: 15
D gene: TRBD2
clone size: once
J gene: TRBJ2-1
CDR3 protein: CAWSVLAGVNNEQFF
CDR3 DNA: TGTGCCTGGAGTGTACTAGCGGGAGTAAACAATGAGCAGTTCTTC

V gene: TRBV29-1
CDR3 length: 12
D gene: TRBD2
clone size: many
J gene: TRBJ2-5
CDR3 protein: CSGAGGPFDQYF
CDR3 DNA: TGCAGCGGGGCGGGAGGCCCTTTTGACCAGTACTTC

V gene: TRBV4-2
CDR3 length: 14
D gene: .
clone size: .
J gene: TRBJ2-7
CDR3 protein: CASSQGGGSYEQYF
CDR3 DNA: TGTGCCAGCAGCCAAGGTGGGGGGTCCTACGAGCAGTACTTC

V gene: TRBV7-9
CDR3 length: 12
D gene: .
clone size: .
J gene: TRBJ2-3
CDR3 protein: CASSFGLDTQYF
CDR3 DNA: TGTGCCAGCAGCTTCGGTCTTGATACGCAGTATTTT

V gene: TRBV11-1
CDR3 length: 15
D gene: .
clone size: .
J gene: TRBJ1-2
CDR3 protein: CASSLRQGSNYGYTF
CDR3 DNA: TGTGCCAGCAGCTTAAGGCAGGGGTCTAACTATGGCTACACCTTC

V gene: TRBV2
CDR3 length: 13
D gene: TRBD2
clone size: .
J gene: TRBJ2-3
CDR3 protein: CASSEEGGGTQYF
CDR3 DNA: TGTGCCAGCAGTGAAGAGGGCGGGGGGACGCAGTATTTT

V gene: TRBV6-5
CDR3 length: 15
D gene: TRBD1
clone size: .
J gene: TRBJ2-7
CDR3 protein: CASRPGQNPSYEQYF
CDR3 DNA: TGTGCCAGCAGACCGGGACAGAACCCCTCCTACGAGCAGTACTTC

V gene: TRBV7-3
CDR3 length: 14
D gene: .
clone size: .
J gene: TRBJ1-1
CDR3 protein: CASSLAGGRAEAFF
CDR3 DNA: TGTGCCAGCAGCCTGGCCGGGGGGAGAGCTGAAGCTTTCTTT

V gene: TRBV9
CDR3 length: 17
D gene: TRBD2
clone size: once
J gene: TRBJ2-1
CDR3 protein: CASNNKMRGLEASEQFF
CDR3 DNA: TGTGCCAGCAACAATAAGATGCGGGGACTAGAGGCGAGTGAGCAGTTCTTC

V gene: TRBV18
CDR3 length: 14
D gene: TRBD2
clone size: .
J gene: TRBJ2-7
CDR3 protein: CASSPGSGIYEQYF
CDR3 DNA: TGTGCCAGCTCCCCGGGTAGCGGGATCTACGAGCAGTACTTC

V gene: TRBV27
CDR3 length: 15
D gene: TRBD1
clone size: .
J gene: TRBJ1-1
CDR3 protein: CASRIIGQGLTEAFF
CDR3 DNA: TGTGCCAGCAGAATTATAGGACAGGGATTGACTGAAGCTTTCTTT

V gene: TRBV6-6
CDR3 length: 14
D gene: .
clone size: .
J gene: TRBJ1-1
CDR3 protein: CASTDSAGRSEAFF
CDR3 DNA: TGTGCCAGCACAGACTCGGCAGGGCGGTCTGAAGCTTTCTTT

V gene: TRBV11-2
CDR3 length: 14
D gene: .
clone size: .
J gene: TRBJ1-1
CDR3 protein: CASSLLQGSAEAFF
CDR3 DNA: TGTGCCAGCAGCTTACTACAGGGTTCCGCTGAAGCTTTCTTT

V gene: TRBV30
CDR3 length: 13
D gene: .
clone size: .
J gene: TRBJ1-5
CDR3 protein: CAWSGQLNQPQHF
CDR3 DNA: TGTGCCTGGAGCGGACAGCTTAATCAGCCCCAGCATTTT

V gene: TRBV6-1
CDR3 length: 16
D gene: TRBD1
clone size: once
J gene: TRBJ1-5
CDR3 protein: CASSVRQGLGNQPQHF
CDR3 DNA: TGTGCCAGCAGTGTGAGACAGGGCTTGGGCAATCAGCCCCAGCATTTT

V gene: TRBV6-4
CDR3 length: 12
D gene: .
clone size: .
J gene: TRBJ2-7
CDR3 protein: CASGGSSYEQYF
CDR3 DNA: TGTGCCAGCGGCGGTAGCTCCTACGAGCAGTACTTC

V gene: TRBV7-9
CDR3 length: 17
D gene: .
clone size: .
J gene: TRBJ1-3
CDR3 protein: CASSSLIEGSPGNTIYF
CDR3 DNA: TGTGCCAGCAGCTCCCTTATTGAGGGCTCTCCTGGAAACACCATATATTTT

V gene: TRBV5-1
CDR3 length: 16
D gene: TRBD2
clone size: .
J gene: TRBJ2-5
CDR3 protein: CASSPPHAGGQETQYF
CDR3 DNA: TGCGCCAGCAGCCCGCCCCATGCGGGGGGTCAAGAGACCCAGTACTTC

V gene: TRBV19
CDR3 length: 11
D gene: .
clone size: .
J gene: TRBJ2-7
CDR3 protein: CASSDRSEQYF
CDR3 DNA: TGTGCCAGTAGTGACAGGTCCGAGCAGTACTTC

V gene: TRBV7-2
CDR3 length: 14
D gene: .
clone size: .
J gene: TRBJ1-5
CDR3 protein: CASSLTGSNQPQHF
CDR3 DNA: TGTGCCAGCAGCTTAACAGGGTCCAATCAGCCCCAGCATTTT

V gene: TRBV10-3
CDR3 length: 14
D gene: .
clone size: .
J gene: TRBJ1-5
CDR3 protein: CAISESQGYQPQHF
CDR3 DNA: TGTGCCATCAGTGAGTCACAGGGTTACCAGCCCCAGCATTTT

V gene: TRBV7-9
CDR3 length: 15
D gene: TRBD2
clone size: .
J gene: TRBJ2-3
CDR3 protein: CASSFLAGGRDTQYF
CDR3 DNA: TGTGCCAGCAGCTTTTTAGCGGGGGGAAGAGATACGCAGTATTTT

V gene: TRBV6-6
CDR3 length: 16
D gene: .
clone size: .
J gene: TRBJ2-3
CDR3 protein: CASSRASAREADTQYF
CDR3 DNA: TGTGCCAGCAGTCGGGCCTCCGCGAGGGAGGCAGATACGCAGTATTTT

V gene: TRBV19
CDR3 length: 16
D gene: TRBD1
clone size: .
J gene: TRBJ1-6
CDR3 protein: CASSLIRDSNNSPLHF
CDR3 DNA: TGTGCCAGTAGCCTCATCCGGGACAGCAATAATTCACCCCTCCACTTT

V gene: TRBV7-3
CDR3 length: 15
D gene: TRBD2
clone size: few
J gene: TRBJ2-3
CDR3 protein: CASSQRGGNTDTQYF
CDR3 DNA: TGTGCCAGCAGCCAACGGGGGGGAAACACAGATACGCAGTATTTT

V gene: TRBV7-2
CDR3 length: 16
D gene: TRBD2
clone size: .
J gene: TRBJ2-3
CDR3 protein: CASSLIGGSGSDTQYF
CDR3 DNA: TGTGCCAGCAGCTTAATTGGCGGGAGTGGATCAGATACGCAGTATTTT

V gene: TRBV2
CDR3 length: 13
D gene: TRBD1
clone size: .
J gene: TRBJ2-7
CDR3 protein: CASRPGQLYEQYF
CDR3 DNA: TGTGCCAGCAGGCCGGGACAGCTCTACGAGCAGTACTTC

V gene: TRBV5-1
CDR3 length: 15
D gene: .
clone size: .
J gene: TRBJ2-2
CDR3 protein: CASSLLAANTGELFF
CDR3 DNA: TGCGCCAGCAGCTTGTTGGCGGCGAACACCGGGGAGCTGTTTTTT

V gene: TRBV19
CDR3 length: 13
D gene: .
clone size: .
J gene: TRBJ1-1
CDR3 protein: CASSIDRGAEAFF
CDR3 DNA: TGTGCCAGTAGTATAGATCGAGGCGCTGAAGCTTTCTTT

V gene: TRBV18
CDR3 length: 18
D gene: .
clone size: .
J gene: TRBJ1-1
CDR3 protein: CASSPGRVAGLVRTEAFF
CDR3 DNA: TGTGCCAGCTCCCCAGGAAGGGTAGCGGGTTTGGTTCGCACTGAAGCTTTCTTT

V gene: TRBV29-1
CDR3 length: 13
D gene: TRBD1
clone size: once
J gene: TRBJ2-7
CDR3 protein: CSVGDSNSYEQYF
CDR3 DNA: TGCAGCGTGGGGGACAGTAATAGCTACGAGCAGTACTTC

V gene: TRBV4-3
CDR3 length: 19
D gene: TRBD2
clone size: .
J gene: TRBJ2-2
CDR3 protein: CASSQDLFGGSVNTGELFF
CDR3 DNA: TGCGCCAGCAGCCAAGATCTATTCGGCGGGAGCGTGAACACCGGGGAGCTGTTTTTT

V gene: TRBV6-6
CDR3 length: 15
D gene: TRBD1
clone size: .
J gene: TRBJ2-7
CDR3 protein: CASSYTTGGAYEQYF
CDR3 DNA: TGTGCCAGCAGTTACACGACAGGGGGCGCGTACGAGCAGTACTTC

V gene: TRBV5-4
CDR3 length: 15
D gene: TRBD2
clone size: .
J gene: TRBJ2-3
CDR3 protein: CASSLAGGPGDTQYF
CDR3 DNA: TGTGCCAGCAGCTTAGCGGGGGGGCCTGGAGATACGCAGTATTTT

V gene: TRBV4-3
CDR3 length: 18
D gene: .
clone size: .
J gene: TRBJ1-4
CDR3 protein: CASSQERFTGKTNEKLFF
CDR3 DNA: TGCGCCAGCAGCCAAGAACGGTTTACAGGGAAAACTAATGAAAAACTGTTTTTT

V gene: TRBV4-1
CDR3 length: 14
D gene: .
clone size: .
J gene: TRBJ1-1
CDR3 protein: CASSHLTLNTEAFF
CDR3 DNA: TGCGCCAGCAGCCATTTGACACTTAACACTGAAGCTTTCTTT

V gene: TRBV19
CDR3 length: 13
D gene: .
clone size: once
J gene: TRBJ1-6
CDR3 protein: CASSIRENSPLHF
CDR3 DNA: TGTGCCAGTAGTATCCGGGAGAATTCACCCCTCCACTTT

V gene: TRBV7-8
CDR3 length: 16
D gene: .
clone size: .
J gene: TRBJ2-3
CDR3 protein: CASSFLSSGGADTQYF
CDR3 DNA: TGTGCCAGCAGCTTCCTCTCCTCTGGCGGGGCAGATACGCAGTATTTT

V gene: TRBV19
CDR3 length: 16
D gene: .
clone size: .
J gene: TRBJ2-7
CDR3 protein: CASSILGGDRPPKQYF
CDR3 DNA: TGTGCCAGTAGTATACTAGGTGGTGACAGGCCTCCCAAGCAGTACTTC

V gene: TRBV4-2
CDR3 length: 15
D gene: TRBD2
clone size: .
J gene: TRBJ2-1
CDR3 protein: CASSQGLAGTYEQFF
CDR3 DNA: TGTGCCAGCAGCCAAGGACTAGCGGGAACCTATGAGCAGTTCTTC

V gene: TRBV29-1
CDR3 length: 12
D gene: .
clone size: once
J gene: TRBJ2-5
CDR3 protein: CSGGGASGTQYF
CDR3 DNA: TGCAGCGGGGGGGGCGCGAGTGGGACCCAGTACTTC

V gene: TRBV6-5
CDR3 length: 15
D gene: .
clone size: few
J gene: TRBJ1-1
CDR3 protein: CASSYSFQGATEAFF
CDR3 DNA: TGTGCCAGCAGTTACTCGTTTCAAGGGGCCACTGAAGCTTTCTTT